The 2 T cell receptor beta chains in this list originate from one sample, sequenced in a study of blood T cell repertoires in COVID-19. Here immunoSEQ multiplex PCR was the method, and the copy in TCRdb shows in-frame clones only, minus some. The sample has 230,000 or so clones, more than 75% seen once. Material for sequencing was PBMCs or T cells enriched from blood (not recorded which). The receptors shown here come from a woman in her 50s who had been exposed to COVID-19.

The chain recombines TRBV2 with TRBJ1-3, with D possibly being TRBD1 (5 bases). V was pared by 10 bases and J by 3 bases, with 13 bases between. The CDR3 is made up of 13 amino acids. CDR1 SNHLY and CDR2 FYNNEI come from the germline V gene. CDR3 region: CATGGGDGNTIYF. The CDR3 DNA follows: TGTGCCACCGGCGGAGGGGATGGAAACACCATATATTTT.

The V gene is TRBV4-3, the J gene TRBJ2-7, with 8 bases fitting TRBD2. Germline V gene data show CDR1 as LGHNA and CDR2 as YSLEER. With V trimmed by 1 base and J by 3 bases, 5 bases remained unmatched. The CDR3 is 15 residues long. The CDR3 protein is CASSQAASGGYEQYF. DNA for the CDR3: TGCGCCAGCAGCCAAGCCGCGAGCGGGGGCTACGAGCAGTACTTC.